A single sample is the source of the 3 T cell receptor beta chains below, sequenced in a study of OX40 agonist ivuxolimab in advanced cancers. TCRdb's table, derived via immunoSEQ multiplex PCR, lists solely in-frame clones and lacks some. Of under 150,000 clones listed, 75% to 90% were seen once; the top ten hold under 0.7%. The sequencing used CD4+ or CD8+ T cells sorted from blood, collected in a trial of the OX40 agonist ivuxolimab. Source of these receptors: an adult with an advanced solid tumor such as melanoma, head and neck, liver or kidney cancer.

The V and J genes are TRBV7-7 and TRBJ2-7, with 8 positions matching TRBD2. Losses at the gene ends were 5 bases for V and 3 bases for J; bases not matched to a gene: 6. Germline CDR1 reads SSHAT; CDR2 reads FNYEAQ (reference sequence). The length of the CDR3 is 14 residues. The DNA for the CDR3 is TGTGCCAGCAGCCGAGCGGGGGATAGCTACGAGCAGTACTTC. As protein: CASSRAGDSYEQYF.

The chain has TRBV11-2 and TRBJ1-5; a possible D gene is TRBD1 (5 bases). The germline gives CDR1 SGHAT, CDR2 FQNNGV. The CDR3 is 17 residues long. V was pared by 1 base and J by 1 base, with 14 bases between. CDR3 region: CASSLAGRGTSNQPQHF. The CDR3 DNA is TGTGCCAGCAGCTTAGCCGGCCGCGGGACGAGCAATCAGCCCCAGCATTTT. The entire variable domain, with the rest obtained from reference TRBV11-2 and TRBJ1-5, is as follows: EAGVAQSPRYKIIEKRQSVAFWCNPISGHATLYWYQQILGQGPKLLIQFQNNGVVDDSQLPKDRFSAERLKGVDSTLKIQPAKLEDSAVYLCASSLAGRGTSNQPQHFGDGTRLSIL.

This sequence joins TRBV18 and TRBJ1-2; 8 positions match TRBD1. From germline, CDR1 is KGHSH and CDR2 LQKENI. The CDR3 spans 15 residues. Losses at the gene ends were 3 bases for V and 6 bases for J; bases not matched to a gene: 9. CDR3 nucleotide sequence: TGTGCCAGCTCACCTCAGCCCCCGGGACAGGATGGCTACACCTTC. Translation gives CASSPQPPGQDGYTF.